The 20 T cell receptor beta chains given below trace back to one sample, sequenced in a study of STAT5B mutations in CD4+ large granular lymphocyte leukemia. Sequenced by immunoSEQ multiplex PCR; TCRdb stores in-frame clones only, minus some. Of about 25,000 clones listed, 74% are singletons. Specimen: CD4+ T cells from blood buffy coats. The receptors come from a human donor in good health.

The V gene is TRBV4-2, the J gene TRBJ2-1, with 8 positions matching TRBD2. Trimming removed 4 bases from V and 1 base from J; junction bases left unmatched: 3. Germline V lookup: CDR1 LGHNA, CDR2 YNFKEQ. The length of the CDR3 is 15 residues. The CDR3 spells CASSPASGSYNEQFF. In nucleotides, the CDR3 is TGTGCCAGCAGCCCGGCTAGCGGGTCCTACAATGAGCAGTTCTTC.

The chain carries TRBV7-9 and TRBJ2-7, with D possibly being TRBD2 (5 bases). Between the trimmed V and J ends, which lost 1 base and 3 bases, there was a span of 10 bases. The CDR3 loop spans 14 amino acids. Germline assignment: CDR1 SEHNR and CDR2 FQNEAQ (reference sequence). CDR3 region: CASSLGGFIYEQYF. The CDR3 bases are TGTGCCAGCAGCTTAGGAGGGTTTATCTACGAGCAGTACTTC.

This clone was recorded once. The V and J genes are TRBV10-2 and TRBJ1-4; possible D gene TRBD1, 5 bases. The germline CDR1 and CDR2 sequences are WSHSY and SAAADI. Trimming took off 5 bases at V and 7 bases at J, with 17 bases between the two ends. The CDR3 spans 15 residues. The DNA of the CDR3 is TGCGCCAGCAGTATCACTCGGGGGGTCGGTGAAAAACTGTTTTTT. It specifies CASSITRGVGEKLFF.

This clone has just a few counts. This sequence joins TRBV5-1 and TRBJ2-2; TRBD1 might be the D (5 bases). Germline CDR1 reads SGHRS; CDR2 reads YFSETQ. V shed 7 bases and J shed 1 base, with 14 bases lying between them. The CDR3 has 15 amino acids. Here the CDR3 DNA reads TGCGCCAGCCAGTGGGGCTTCGGGAACACCGGGGAGCTGTTTTTT. Protein: CASQWGFGNTGELFF. The complete variable domain, with remaining parts taken from reference TRBV5-1 and TRBJ2-2, reads KAGVTQTPRYLIKTRGQQVTLSCSPISGHRSVSWYQQTPGQGLQFLFEYFSETQRNKGNFPGRFSGRQFSNSRSEMNVSTLELGDSALYLCASQWGFGNTGELFFGEGSRLTVL.

The chain employs TRBV28 and TRBJ2-1; 8 bases are a match to TRBD2. The junction had 12 bases not matched to a gene; V was cut back by 5 bases and J by 9 bases. Germline CDR1 MDHEN, CDR2 SYDVKM. The CDR3 sequence is 15 residues long. As DNA, the CDR3 is TGTGCCAGCAGTATGACGGGGACTAGGGAGGGTGAGCAGTTCTTC. Translated, it gives CASSMTGTREGEQFF.

V gene TRBV5-1 combines with J gene TRBJ2-5, with TRBD2 matching over 15 bases. J was trimmed by 0 bases and V by 4 bases; bases with no gene match: 7. The V gene's germline CDR1 is SGHRS and CDR2 YFSETQ. The CDR3 covers 18 residues. The CDR3 nucleotides are TGCGCCAGCAGCAAGGGACTAGCGGGGGGACCCAACCAAGAGACCCAGTACTTC. It yields the protein CASSKGLAGGPNQETQYF.

The chain joins TRBV10-3 to TRBJ1-1; D not resolved. The germline CDR1 and CDR2 sequences are ENHRY and SYGVKD. The V end was cut by 8 bases, the J end by 3 bases, with 13 bases between. The length of the CDR3 is 13 residues. DNA of the CDR3: TGTGCCATCTCCGAGAGGAGAGACACTGAAGCTTTCTTT. It is translated as CAISERRDTEAFF.

This chain links TRBV18 with TRBJ2-3; D gene uncertain. The germline V gene encodes CDR1 KGHSH and CDR2 LQKENI. The CDR3 is 12 residues long. V dropped 1 base and J dropped 3 bases, with 2 bases sitting between them. The CDR3 protein is CASSPRTDTQYF. The CDR3 DNA follows: TGTGCCAGCTCACCACGAACAGATACGCAGTATTTT.

The chain recombines TRBV5-1 with TRBJ2-5; D may be TRBD1 (6 bases). The germline V and J ends were trimmed by 5 bases and 1 base, with 12 bases remaining between them. The germline V gene has CDR1 SGHRS and CDR2 YFSETQ. The length of the CDR3 is 14 residues. This CDR3 is CASRFTGFQETQYF. The CDR3, as DNA: TGCGCCAGCAGATTTACAGGGTTCCAAGAGACCCAGTACTTC.

V and J are TRBV28 and TRBJ1-1; D gene unclear. The CDR3 runs to 12 residues. Germline-derived CDR1 and CDR2 are MDHEN and SYDVKM. The V end lost 11 bases, the J end lost 3 bases, and 13 bases lay between the germline ends. The CDR3 nucleotides are TGTGCCCACCGAGCGAGGGACACTGAAGCTTTCTTT. Its translation: CAHRARDTEAFF.

This chain uses TRBV2 with TRBJ2-3, with D possibly TRBD2 on 5 matching bases. Germline loops: CDR1 SNHLY, CDR2 FYNNEI. V gave up 5 bases and J gave up 1 base, with 10 bases separating them. The CDR3 totals 14 residues. The CDR3 loop is CASSWTSGTDTQYF. In DNA, the CDR3 is TGTGCCAGCAGTTGGACTTCCGGCACAGATACGCAGTATTTT.

The chain couples TRBV30 to TRBJ1-2; maybe TRBD1 (5 bases). V lost 1 base and J lost 7, with 7 bases in between. Germline loops: CDR1 GTSNPN, CDR2 SVGIG (reference sequence). The CDR3 runs 11 residues. DNA for the CDR3: TGTGCCTGGAGTGGGGGCTCTGGCTACACCTTC. It translates to CAWSGGSGYTF. The full variable domain, in which reference TRBV30 and TRBJ1-2 provide the parts outside the CDR3, is SQTIHQWPATLVQPVGSPLSLECTVEGTSNPNLYWYRQAAGRGLQLLFYSVGIGQISSEVPQNLSASRPQDRQFILSSKKLLLSDSGFYLCAWSGGSGYTFGSGTRLTVV.

The gene calls are TRBV14 and TRBJ1-6; D ambiguous. V was pared by 2 bases and J by 7 bases, with 12 bases between. The CDR3 sequence is 15 residues long. From germline, CDR1 is SGHDN and CDR2 FVKESK. Here the CDR3 reads CASSQLPPLNSPLHF. CDR3 bases: TGTGCCAGCAGCCAACTACCCCCCCTAAATTCACCCCTCCACTTT.

This sequence joins TRBV4-3 and TRBJ1-5, with D possibly matching TRBD1 (6 bases). V was trimmed by 1 base and J by 4 bases, leaving 8 bases between them. CDR1 and CDR2 (germline): LGHNA, YSLEER. The CDR3 is made up of 14 amino acids. The CDR3 DNA follows: TGCGCCAGCAGCCAAGTAACAGGGAATCAGCCCCAGCATTTT. Translated: CASSQVTGNQPQHF.

This clone was seen a handful of times. Other nucleotide sequences in the sample specify the same CDR3. The J gene is TRBJ1-2, the V gene TRBV2; TRBD1 is a possible D gene (5 bases). Germline V gene lookup returns CDR1 SNHLY and CDR2 FYNNEI. The CDR3 has 11 amino acids. V was clipped by 6 bases and J by 8 bases, with 10 bases between them. The CDR3 sequence: CASSQGLGYTF. The CDR3, as DNA: TGTGCCAGCAGCCAGGGTTTGGGCTACACCTTC.

This clone was counted a few times. The chain combines TRBV18 with TRBJ2-3; possible D gene TRBD2, 6 bases. The CDR3 runs to 16 residues. With 0 bases removed from V and 2 bases from J, the gap between germline ends came to 12 bases. Germline lookup yields CDR1 KGHSH and CDR2 LQKENI. The CDR3 DNA is TGTGCCAGCTCACCACCGACCGGGAGAGTCACAGATACGCAGTATTTT. Its protein product is CASSPPTGRVTDTQYF.

This clone occurred a few times. In nucleotides, the CDR3 is TGTGCCAGCCAGTGGGGAGGTGATACGCAGTATTTT. Translation: CASQWGGDTQYF. The chain is built from TRBV28 and TRBJ2-3, with a weak D call TRBD2 (6 bases). The V end lost 8 bases, the J end lost 6 bases, and 12 bases lay between the germline ends. The V gene's germline CDR1 is MDHEN and CDR2 SYDVKM. The CDR3 loop spans 12 amino acids.

J is TRBJ2-7 and V is TRBV29-1, with D perhaps TRBD2 (6 bases). The CDR3 contains 12 residues. Trimming left V 6 bases short and J 3 bases short, with 12 bases between. Germline CDR1 and CDR2: SQVTM and ANQGSEA. CDR3 in DNA: TGCAGCGTGGAGGACTATCTCTACGAGCAGTACTTC. Translating it yields CSVEDYLYEQYF.

The rearrangement uses TRBV7-3 and TRBJ2-1; 7 positions match TRBD2. The V gene end was trimmed by 5 bases and the J gene end by 6 bases; junction bases not matched to a gene: 7. The CDR3 consists of 14 residues. The V gene's germline CDR1 is SGHTA and CDR2 FQGTGA. The CDR3, as DNA: TGTGCCAGCAGCCCGGGGAGCGGGACCAATGAGCAGTTCTTC. Encoded protein: CASSPGSGTNEQFF. Variable domain in full (rest from reference TRBV7-3 and TRBJ2-1): GAGVSQTPSNKVTEKGKYVELRCDPISGHTALYWYRQSLGQGPEFLIYFQGTGAADDSGLPNDRFFAVRPEGSVSTLKIQRTERGDSAVYLCASSPGSGTNEQFFGPGTRLTVL.

V usage is TRBV5-1 and J usage is TRBJ2-3, with a weak D call TRBD1 (6 bases). Germline CDR1 and CDR2: SGHRS and YFSETQ. V lost 6 bases and J 1 base, leaving 21 bases between the germline ends. The CDR3 is made up of 17 amino acids. The CDR3 nucleotides read TGCGCCAGCAATCTGAGGCAGGGGACAATTGGCACAGATACGCAGTATTTT. Translated: CASNLRQGTIGTDTQYF.